A selection of T cell receptor beta chains follows, all from one sample in a study of beta chain features in type 1 diabetes. Clones were sequenced by immunoSEQ multiplex PCR, and TCRdb holds only the in-frame ones, with some missing. The sample yields about 700,000 clones, roughly 12% seen once. Material: naive CD4+ T cells from blood. These receptors were collected from a man aged 18 to 29 with type 1 diabetes. CDR3s include the opening cysteine and the closing phenylalanine or tryptophan. D genes are given only for firm matches. Clone size is not always given. Where it is, it says once, few, many or a class for expanded clones.

d_call | j_call | v_call | clone_size | cdr3_aa | cdr3_nt
TRBD2 | TRBJ2-5 | TRBV7-6 | - | CASSLGGLPLGETQYF | TGTGCCAGCAGCTTGGGGGGACTACCCCTCGGGGAGACCCAGTACTTC
TRBD1 | TRBJ2-6 | TRBV5-6 | few | CASSETGGASGANVLTF | TGTGCCAGCAGCGAGACAGGGGGCGCAAGTGGGGCCAACGTCCTGACTTTC
- | TRBJ2-7 | TRBV11-2 | - | CASSQDIYEQYF | TGTGCCAGCAGTCAGGACATCTACGAGCAGTACTTC
- | TRBJ1-5 | TRBV29-1 | - | CSVRPGGDQPQHF | TGCAGCGTTCGCCCTGGGGGGGATCAGCCCCAGCATTTT
TRBD1 | TRBJ1-2 | TRBV7-2 | - | CASSDEPGQAIYGYTF | TGTGCCAGCAGCGACGAACCGGGACAGGCCATATATGGCTACACCTTC
TRBD1 | TRBJ1-1 | TRBV6-1 | - | CASRLTGGDEAFF | TGTGCCAGCAGGTTGACAGGGGGTGATGAAGCTTTCTTT
TRBD1 | TRBJ1-5 | TRBV6-1 | few | CASSGAGGLSNQPQHF | TGTGCCAGCAGTGGGGCAGGGGGCCTTAGCAATCAGCCCCAGCATTTT
- | TRBJ2-3 | TRBV30 | - | CAWSSGDGTDTQYF | TGTGCCTGGAGTTCAGGGGACGGCACAGATACGCAGTATTTT
- | TRBJ2-5 | TRBV7-9 | - | CASSLAWRTVQETQYF | TGTGCCAGCAGCTTAGCCTGGCGGACAGTTCAAGAGACCCAGTACTTC
- | TRBJ2-7 | TRBV5-6 | - | CASSFLGFEQYF | TGTGCCAGCAGCTTTCTGGGTTTCGAGCAGTACTTC
- | TRBJ1-5 | TRBV6-1 | - | CASSVKGYQPQHF | TGTGCCAGCAGTGTGAAGGGGTATCAGCCCCAGCATTTT
TRBD2 | TRBJ2-1 | TRBV6-6 | few | CASSQTSGGSREQFF | TGTGCCAGCAGCCAGACTAGCGGGGGTTCTAGGGAGCAGTTCTTC
TRBD1 | TRBJ2-7 | TRBV7-2 | - | CASSSRTGYEQYF | TGTGCCAGCAGCTCTCGGACAGGGTACGAGCAGTACTTC
TRBD2 | TRBJ2-1 | TRBV6-1 | few | CASSEVSGGFYNEQFF | TGTGCCAGCAGTGAAGTTAGCGGGGGATTCTACAATGAGCAGTTCTTC
- | TRBJ1-1 | TRBV30 | - | CAWVTGGNTEAFF | TGTGCCTGGGTTACGGGGGGGAACACTGAAGCTTTCTTT
- | TRBJ2-1 | TRBV7-2 | - | CASSLARSGVRNNEQFF | TGTGCCAGCAGCTTAGCGAGGTCGGGGGTCCGAAACAATGAGCAGTTCTTC
- | TRBJ1-2 | TRBV6-6 | - | CASRSRVLYGYTF | TGTGCCAGCAGATCCCGGGTCCTCTATGGCTACACCTTC
- | TRBJ1-1 | TRBV30 | few | CAWSEGFNTEAFF | TGTGCCTGGAGTGAGGGTTTCAACACTGAAGCTTTCTTT
TRBD1 | TRBJ1-1 | TRBV27 | - | CASSWTGANTEAFF | TGTGCCAGCAGTTGGACAGGGGCGAACACTGAAGCTTTCTTT
TRBD1 | TRBJ2-3 | TRBV6-5 | - | CASRPGQSTDTQYF | TGTGCCAGCAGGCCGGGACAGAGCACAGATACGCAGTATTTT
- | TRBJ2-2 | TRBV29-1 | - | CSVGRSATGELFF | TGCAGCGTTGGTCGATCAGCCACCGGGGAGCTGTTTTTT
- | TRBJ1-2 | TRBV25-1 | - | CASGVNYGYTF | TGTGCCAGCGGGGTGAACTATGGCTACACCTTC
TRBD2 | TRBJ2-1 | TRBV9 | - | CASSSRLAGGPYNEQFF | TGTGCCAGCAGCTCGAGACTAGCGGGGGGGCCGTACAATGAGCAGTTCTTC
TRBD1 | TRBJ2-5 | TRBV7-9 | few | CASSFGTAETQYF | TGTGCCAGCAGCTTCGGGACAGCGGAGACCCAGTACTTC
- | TRBJ2-1 | TRBV5-1 | few | CASSRTDNEQFF | TGCGCCAGCAGCAGGACAGACAATGAGCAGTTCTTC
- | TRBJ2-7 | TRBV6-1 | few | CASSEQGPSYEQYF | TGTGCCAGCAGTGAACAGGGTCCTTCCTACGAGCAGTACTTC
- | TRBJ1-2 | TRBV18 | few | CASSPQGSNYGYTF | TGTGCCAGCTCACCACAGGGATCTAACTATGGCTACACCTTC
- | TRBJ1-4 | TRBV5-1 | - | CASSLGQPTAGLFF | TGCGCCAGCAGCTTGGGACAGCCGACGGCAGGACTGTTTTTT